Sequencing of this T cell receptor beta chain was carried out in a study of T cells in Graves' hyperthyroidism and ophthalmopathy. The table lists this clonotype with a few counts. The antigen remains undetermined. TCR beta CDR3 sequences were amplified from RNA transcripts. TCR CDR3 regions were first amplified by RT-PCR with HTBI primers. TCRdb redid the calling of the multiplex PCR reads with MiXCR, one entry per CDR3 protein. The data contain about 700,000 distinct CDR3 sequences, about 15% of them singletons. The CDR3 loop spans 16 amino acids. The germline V gene has CDR1 LNHDA and CDR2 SQIVND (reference sequence). Trimming cost V 1 base and J 2 bases, with 14 bases left between them. Each patient was aged 18 to 65 and had newly diagnosed hyperthyroidism of under 2 months' duration. Notes on the study in general: Ophthalmopathy cases were set apart from stable hyperthyroidism by a 13 V-J model. Most clonotypes that expanded in the thyroid above 0.001 also showed up in blood. The model foresaw ophthalmopathy a median about 6.1 months prior to onset.

This clonotype was sampled from a woman aged 18-30 years with Graves' hyperthyroidism. This chain connects TRBV19 to TRBJ1-2; weak D call: TRBD1 (6 bases). The sequenced material came from blood. CDR3 region: CASSIGQVLFNYGYTF. CDR3 bases: TGTGCCAGTAGTATAGGACAGGTCCTCTTCAACTATGGCTACACCTTC. The full variable domain, rest sourced from reference TRBV19 and TRBJ1-2, is DGGITQSPKYLFRKEGQNVTLSCEQNLNHDAMYWYRQDPGQGLRLIYYSQIVNDFQKGDIAEGYSVSREKKESFPLTVTSAQKNPTAFYLCASSIGQVLFNYGYTFGSGTRLTVV.